Shown below are 17 T cell receptor beta chains from a single sample sequenced in a study of T-cell memory formation after mild COVID-19. Using its own MiXCR run on the 5' RACE reads, TCRdb lists one record per CDR3 protein. The data contain a few hundred thousand distinct CDR3 sequences, roughly an eighth of them singletons. Sequencing was carried out using PBMCs or a T cell subset sorted from them (not recorded which). Receptors were obtained from a man between 18 and 29 years old who had mild COVID-19 (a few samples of this study predate the infection). Cell type and time point are not known.

The V call is TRBV3-1, the J call TRBJ2-2; 9 bases are shared with TRBD1. Germline CDR1 reads LGHDT; CDR2 reads YNNKEL (reference sequence). With 4 bases clipped from V and 4 bases from J, the junction kept 4 bases outside the gene matches. CDR3 length: 15 residues. The CDR3 region is CASSRRTGVTGELFF. As DNA, the CDR3 is TGTGCCAGCAGCCGACGGACAGGGGTCACCGGGGAGCTGTTTTTT.

V and J are TRBV9 and TRBJ2-3, with 9 bases identical to TRBD1. CDR3 length: 17 residues. V trimming: 4 bases; J trimming: 5 bases; junction bases outside the gene matches: 14. The germline V gene encodes CDR1 SGDLS and CDR2 YYNGEE. The CDR3 region has the DNA TGTGCCAGCAGCAACCCTTTGGGGACAGGGCGGGGAGATACGCAGTATTTT. It specifies CASSNPLGTGRGDTQYF. The full variable domain, in which reference TRBV9 and TRBJ2-3 provide the parts outside the CDR3, is DSGVTQTPKHLITATGQRVTLRCSPRSGDLSVYWYQQSLDQGLQFLIQYYNGEERAKGNILERFSAQQFPDLHSELNLSSLELGDSALYFCASSNPLGTGRGDTQYFGPGTRLTVL.

This clonotype has only a few counts. The chain employs TRBV30 and TRBJ1-2; perhaps TRBD1 as D (6 bases). V dropped 1 base and J dropped 6 bases, with 12 bases sitting between them. The germline V gene has CDR1 GTSNPN and CDR2 SVGIG (reference sequence). This CDR3 region has 13 residues. CDR3 in DNA: TGTGCCTGGAGTGGTAACCACAGGGATGGCTACACCTTC. Its protein product is CAWSGNHRDGYTF.

Only a few counts were recorded for this clonotype. The rearrangement links TRBV6-5 to TRBJ1-5; perhaps TRBD1 as D (6 bases). The V end was cut by 5 bases, the J end by 7 bases, with 24 bases between. The germline gives CDR1 MNHEY, CDR2 SVGAGI. The CDR3 spans 17 residues. CDR3 in DNA: TGTGCCAGCAGTCCGCGAACGGGACACGGGCTGGGGCAGCCCCAGCATTTT. The encoded protein is CASSPRTGHGLGQPQHF.

This clonotype was detected a few times. The chain combines TRBV7-6 with TRBJ2-2; TRBD2 matches at 7 bases. CDR3 length equals 15 residues. The germline CDR1 and CDR2 sequences are SGHVS and FNYEAQ. The trim removed 5 bases at V and 7 bases at J, leaving 10 bases unmatched. The CDR3 sequence is CASSPQSGANGELFF. DNA of the CDR3: TGTGCCAGCAGCCCCCAAAGCGGGGCGAACGGGGAGCTGTTTTTT.

V usage is TRBV5-6 and J usage is TRBJ1-2, with a possible D match to TRBD1 (5 bases). Deletions cut 4 bases from V and 4 bases from J, with 14 bases between. The CDR3 loop spans 14 amino acids. Germline loops: CDR1 SGHDT, CDR2 YYEEEE. The CDR3: CASSPGPDLYGYTF. CDR3 DNA: TGTGCCAGCAGCCCGGGACCAGACCTCTATGGCTACACCTTC.

Written as DNA, the CDR3 is TGTGCCAGCTCACCATTTGCGGTGAGGGAGGGCTACACCTTC. It translates to CASSPFAVREGYTF. The chain has TRBV18 and TRBJ1-2, with D uncertain. Looked up from germline, CDR1 is KGHSH and CDR2 is LQKENI. This CDR3 has 14 residues. Trimming removed 2 bases from V and 8 bases from J, with 15 bases in between.

This clonotype was observed a handful of times. This chain connects TRBV6-1 to TRBJ1-1; 7 nucleotides match TRBD1. Germline loops: CDR1 MNHNS, CDR2 SASEGT. The CDR3 contains 14 residues. V lost 6 bases to trimming and J lost 3 bases; unmatched junction nucleotides: 7. The CDR3 DNA follows: TGTGCCAGCAGGACGACAGGGTACTACACTGAAGCTTTCTTT. Amino acids: CASRTTGYYTEAFF.

This chain links TRBV7-3 with TRBJ2-1; D is possibly TRBD1 (5 bases). The germline V gene has CDR1 SGHTA and CDR2 FQGTGA. This CDR3 is built from 16 residues. Trimming pared 2 bases from V and 4 bases from J, leaving 15 bases between. CDR3 loop: CASSLGADPTYNEQFF. CDR3 sequence (DNA): TGTGCCAGCAGCTTAGGGGCAGACCCTACATACAATGAGCAGTTCTTC.

The rearrangement links TRBV28 to TRBJ2-7; 8 bases line up with TRBD2. CDR1 is MDHEN and CDR2 is SYDVKM in the germline V gene. Losses at the gene ends were 6 bases for V and 7 bases for J; bases not matched to a gene: 17. The CDR3 spans 16 residues. The CDR3 region has the DNA TGTGCCAGCAGCCCTAATAGCGGGGAACCTTTTGGGGAGCAGTACGTC. This gives the protein CASSPNSGEPFGEQYV.

The chain carries TRBV5-1 and TRBJ2-1; TRBD1 matches 9 bases. The length of the CDR3 is 15 residues. V dropped 0 bases and J dropped 7; count of bases not matched to a gene: 5. CDR1 SGHRS and CDR2 YFSETQ come from the germline V gene. The CDR3 protein is CASSLAGTGNNEQFF. The CDR3 nucleotides are TGCGCCAGCAGCTTGGCGGGGACAGGGAATAATGAGCAGTTCTTC. The full variable domain, with the rest looked up from reference TRBV5-1 and TRBJ2-1, is KAGVTQTPRYLIKTRGQQVTLSCSPISGHRSVSWYQQTPGQGLQFLFEYFSETQRNKGNFPGRFSGRQFSNSRSEMNVSTLELGDSALYLCASSLAGTGNNEQFFGPGTRLTVL.

This sequence joins TRBV9 and TRBJ2-3, with D uncertain. Looked up from germline, CDR1 is SGDLS and CDR2 is YYNGEE. Trimming stripped 3 bases from V and 9 bases from J, with 17 bases between. The CDR3 runs 14 residues. CDR3 DNA: TGTGCCAGCAGCGGAACCCCCCGGTCCGGCACGCAGTATTTT. Its translation: CASSGTPRSGTQYF.

The chain links TRBV7-9 to TRBJ1-5; D call uncertain. Germline V gene data show CDR1 as SEHNR and CDR2 as FQNEAQ (reference sequence). The CDR3 loop spans 11 amino acids. The V end was cut by 8 bases, the J end by 10 bases, with 12 bases between. CDR3 residues: CASGEGFPQHF. The CDR3 coding sequence is TGTGCCAGCGGCGAGGGCTTTCCCCAGCATTTT.

The sample holds a few counts of this clonotype. The junction does not match germline at one end; this may be a read error. The V and J genes are TRBV11-2 and TRBJ2-1, with D possibly TRBD2 on 6 matching bases. This CDR3 is built from 14 residues. Germline V gene lookup returns CDR1 SGHAT and CDR2 FQNNGV. The CDR3 here is CASSLGTLSGLPIF. The DNA of the CDR3 is TGTGCCAGCAGCTTAGGTACCTTATCGGGACTTCCTATCTTC.

Concerning this clonotype: Germline is not matched at one junction end, which may reflect a read error. The chain carries TRBV24-1 and TRBJ1-1, with 10 bases identical to TRBD1. The CDR3 is made up of 13 amino acids. In germline, CDR1 is KGHDR, CDR2 SFDVKD. CDR3 amino acids: CATSYRRDRGILF. CDR3 DNA sequence: TGTGCCACCAGTTACCGCCGGGACAGGGGTATCTTATTT.

This clonotype was seen a handful of times. V and J are TRBV7-2 and TRBJ2-2; no definite D call. Per germline, CDR1 SGHTA and CDR2 FQGNSA. Trimming shortened V by 1 base and J by 7 bases, and 10 bases separated the two germline ends. This CDR3 is built from 14 residues. The CDR3 loop reads CASSLDGPGGELFF. CDR3 DNA sequence: TGTGCCAGCAGCTTAGATGGACCGGGCGGGGAGCTGTTTTTT.

This clonotype showed up just a few times. The chain links TRBV10-3 to TRBJ1-6, with 9 bases matching TRBD1. J was trimmed by 0 bases and V by 5 bases; bases with no gene match: 8. This CDR3 is 18 amino acids long. Germline assignment: CDR1 ENHRY and CDR2 SYGVKD. The CDR3 nucleotides read TGTGCCATCAGTCCAGGGACAGGGCAAAGCTCCTATAATTCACCCCTCCACTTT. Its translation: CAISPGTGQSSYNSPLHF.